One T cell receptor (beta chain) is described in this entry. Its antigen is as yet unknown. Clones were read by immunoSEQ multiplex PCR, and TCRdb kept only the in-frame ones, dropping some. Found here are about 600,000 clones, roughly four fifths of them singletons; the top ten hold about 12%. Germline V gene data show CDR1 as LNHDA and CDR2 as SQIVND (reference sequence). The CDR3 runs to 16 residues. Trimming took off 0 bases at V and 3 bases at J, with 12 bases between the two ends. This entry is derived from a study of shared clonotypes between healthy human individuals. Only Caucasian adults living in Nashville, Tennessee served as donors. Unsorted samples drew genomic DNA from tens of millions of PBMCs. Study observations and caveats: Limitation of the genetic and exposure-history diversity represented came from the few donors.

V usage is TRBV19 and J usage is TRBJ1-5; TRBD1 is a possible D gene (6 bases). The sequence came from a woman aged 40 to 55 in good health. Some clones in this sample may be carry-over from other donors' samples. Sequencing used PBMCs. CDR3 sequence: CASSIDTGNPNQPQHF. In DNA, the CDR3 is TGTGCCAGTAGTATAGATACAGGGAACCCCAATCAGCCCCAGCATTTT.